The 8 T cell receptor beta chains below come from one sample, sequenced in a study of blood T cell repertoires in COVID-19. The protocol was immunoSEQ multiplex PCR, while the TCRdb copy is restricted to in-frame clones and leaves out a portion. The sample contains some 50,000 clones, 90% of which appear only once. The sequenced sample was peripheral blood. The receptors come from a man aged 40-55 years with acute or convalescent COVID-19.

The chain is built from TRBV2 and TRBJ2-7; a possible D gene is TRBD2 (5 bases). The ends were cut back, 4 bases at V and 0 bases at J, with 10 bases in the middle. The CDR3 runs to 14 residues. Germline loops: CDR1 SNHLY, CDR2 FYNNEI. In nucleotides, the CDR3 is TGTGCCAGCAGTGGGGTGGGGAGCTCCTACGAGCAGTACTTC. It yields the protein CASSGVGSSYEQYF.

V and J are TRBV7-2 and TRBJ1-1; D unresolved. V was clipped by 2 bases and J by 8 bases, with 12 bases between them. Germline V gene lookup returns CDR1 SGHTA and CDR2 FQGNSA. The CDR3 has 13 residues. The CDR3 DNA sequence: TGTGCCAGCAGCTTACCGCTGGCAGTCGAAGCTTTCTTT. Residues: CASSLPLAVEAFF. Complete variable domain (other parts from reference TRBV7-2 and TRBJ1-1): GAGVSQSPSNKVTEKGKDVELRCDPISGHTALYWYRQSLGQGLEFLIYFQGNSAPDKSGLPSDRFSAERTGGSVSTLTIQRTQQEDSAVYLCASSLPLAVEAFFGQGTRLTVV.

The rearrangement joins TRBV27 to TRBJ2-1; TRBD1 matches at 8 bases. Germline values: CDR1 MNHEY, CDR2 SMNVEV (reference sequence). The CDR3 runs to 20 residues. After removal of 6 bases from V and 1 base from J, the junction contained 20 bases not matched to a gene. The CDR3 loop reads CASRPRDKTQGGGSYNEQFF. The CDR3 coding sequence is TGTGCCAGCAGACCCAGGGACAAAACACAGGGGGGCGGATCCTACAATGAGCAGTTCTTC.

The chain carries TRBV6-2 or TRBV6-3 and TRBJ1-1, with 7 bases aligning to TRBD1. Germline CDR1 is MNHEY and CDR2 is SVGEGT. With 5 bases clipped from V and 5 bases from J, the junction kept 11 bases outside the gene matches. CDR3 size: 15 residues. The CDR3 sequence is CASSKWDRLKTEAFF. In nucleotides, the CDR3 is TGTGCCAGCAGTAAATGGGACAGATTAAAGACTGAAGCTTTCTTT.

The DNA for the CDR3 is TGTGCCAGCAGTGTTAGCGGTTACGAGCAGTACTTC. Its translation is CASSVSGYEQYF. V and J are TRBV12-3 or TRBV12-4 and TRBJ2-7, with a weak D call TRBD2 (6 bases). Trimming pared 5 bases from V and 4 bases from J, leaving 9 bases between. This CDR3 has 12 residues.

The chain combines TRBV19 with TRBJ1-1; TRBD1 agrees at 7 bases. J was trimmed by 0 bases and V by 4 bases; bases with no gene match: 2. The length of the CDR3 is 14 residues. The germline gives CDR1 LNHDA, CDR2 SQIVND (reference sequence). CDR3 in DNA: TGTGCCAGTAGTACGACAGGGATGAACACTGAAGCTTTCTTT. Protein sequence: CASSTTGMNTEAFF.

The J gene is TRBJ1-2, the V gene TRBV18; a weak D match, TRBD1 (6 bases). The CDR3 contains 14 residues. Germline CDR1 reads KGHSH; CDR2 reads LQKENI. Trimming removed 2 bases at V and 3 bases at J, with 10 bases between. CDR3 DNA sequence: TGTGCCAGCTCACCATGGGAGGGGGACTATGGCTACACCTTC. Protein: CASSPWEGDYGYTF.

This CDR3 is CASSEAPQGAYGYTF. For the CDR3, the DNA is TGTGCCAGCAGTGAAGCGCCCCAGGGGGCCTATGGCTACACCTTC. J is TRBJ1-2 and V is TRBV2; 8 positions match TRBD1. Germline V gives CDR1 SNHLY, CDR2 FYNNEI. The V and J ends lost 0 bases and 4 bases, in that order; junction bases with no gene match: 4. CDR3 length: 15 residues. Drawing the rest from reference TRBV2 and TRBJ1-2, the complete variable domain is EPEVTQTPSHQVTQMGQEVILRCVPISNHLYFYWYRQILGQKVEFLVSFYNNEISEKSEIFDDQFSVERPDGSNFTLKIRSTKLEDSAMYFCASSEAPQGAYGYTFGSGTRLTVV.